These 27 T cell receptor beta chains share one sample of origin, sequenced in a study of regulatory T cells in long-lasting Graves disease. Time point specified: newly diagnosed GD, antithyroid drugs for less than 3 months. PBMC-derived RNA was used for the TCR library. Library construction for TCR beta used iRepertoire HTBI primers and Arm-PCR of CDR3 regions. Using its own MiXCR run on the multiplex PCR reads, TCRdb lists one record per CDR3 protein. The sample comprises about 420,000 distinct CDR3 sequences, roughly 15% of which are singletons, and less than 30% rests with the top ten. The data were also submitted as part of a second study, on T cells in Graves' hyperthyroidism and ophthalmopathy.

Sequenced material: peripheral blood mononuclear cells (PBMCs), taken at new diagnosis, from a patient treated with antithyroid drugs. The source is a woman between 18 and 30 years old with Graves disease.

This clonotype has at least ten counts. CDR3 in DNA: TGTGCCAGCAACTCAGGACTGCAGTGGGATGAGCAGTTCTTC. It specifies CASNSGLQWDEQFF. The rearrangement links TRBV28 to TRBJ2-1, with a possible D match to TRBD2 (5 bases). V shed 7 bases and J shed 8 bases, with 18 bases lying between them. The CDR3 runs to 14 residues. Germline V gene sequence: CDR1 MDHEN, CDR2 SYDVKM.

Ten or more counts support this clonotype. CDR3 sequence: CSAARTSKEGQYF. The CDR3 DNA sequence: TGCAGTGCCGCGCGGACCTCTAAGGAGGGGCAGTACTTC. This chain connects TRBV20-1 to TRBJ2-7, with TRBD2 as a possible D gene (6 bases). Germline V lookup: CDR1 DFQATT, CDR2 SNEGSKA (reference sequence). Between the trimmed V and J ends, which lost 6 bases and 9 bases, there was a span of 21 bases. The CDR3 is made up of 13 amino acids.

This clonotype was detected ten times or more. This chain uses TRBV28 with TRBJ1-5; D gene ambiguous. V dropped 3 bases and J dropped 5 bases, with 11 bases sitting between them. The CDR3 sequence is 14 residues long. Germline CDR1 is MDHEN and CDR2 is SYDVKM. CDR3 loop: CASSLSPVDQPQHF. The CDR3 DNA is TGTGCCAGCAGTTTGTCCCCAGTCGATCAGCCCCAGCATTTT. The full variable domain, its missing parts supplied by reference TRBV28 and TRBJ1-5, is DVKVTQSSRYLVKRTGEKVFLECVQDMDHENMFWYRQDPGLGLRLIYFSYDVKMKEKGDIPEGYSVSREKKERFSLILESASTNQTSMYLCASSLSPVDQPQHFGDGTRLSIL.

There are many counts of this clonotype. V usage is TRBV7-2 and J usage is TRBJ2-7, with D uncertain. The CDR3 consists of 15 residues. Trimming removed 1 base from V and 5 bases from J, with 15 bases in between. Germline CDR1 and CDR2: SGHTA and FQGNSA. The CDR3 DNA reads as TGTGCCAGCAGCTTAGTCGGTAGCAATGGAGACGAGCAGTACTTC. Protein product: CASSLVGSNGDEQYF.

The chain couples TRBV7-9 to TRBJ2-1, with 10 bases lining up with TRBD2. Germline V gene lookup returns CDR1 SEHNR and CDR2 FQNEAQ (reference sequence). The CDR3 loop spans 15 amino acids. Unmatched junction bases numbered 6, after V lost 1 base and J lost 9 bases. CDR3: CASSLGAGGQGEQFF. DNA for the CDR3: TGTGCCAGCAGCTTAGGAGCGGGAGGGCAGGGTGAGCAGTTCTTC.

This clonotype was seen only a few times. The V call is TRBV5-1, the J call TRBJ1-1; no firm D call. Germline-derived CDR1 and CDR2 are SGHRS and YFSETQ. Between the trimmed V and J ends, which lost 2 bases and 1 base, there was a span of 15 bases. CDR3 length: 16 residues. CDR3 sequence (DNA): TGCGCCAGCAGCTTAGTTAAAGCGGGCGGGAACACTGAAGCTTTCTTT. Amino acid sequence: CASSLVKAGGNTEAFF.

This clonotype was detected a few times. The chain uses TRBV9 and TRBJ2-1; D is unclear. Germline values: CDR1 SGDLS, CDR2 YYNGEE. The V and J ends lost 0 bases and 4 bases respectively, with 11 bases between them. This CDR3 is built from 15 residues. The chain's CDR3 is CASSVEGLMYNEQFF. CDR3 DNA sequence: TGTGCCAGCAGCGTAGAGGGCCTAATGTACAATGAGCAGTTCTTC. The whole variable domain, filled in from reference TRBV9 and TRBJ2-1, reads DSGVTQTPKHLITATGQRVTLRCSPRSGDLSVYWYQQSLDQGLQFLIQYYNGEERAKGNILERFSAQQFPDLHSELNLSSLELGDSALYFCASSVEGLMYNEQFFGPGTRLTVL.

This clonotype was recorded at least ten times. V usage is TRBV7-9 and J usage is TRBJ2-5, with TRBD2 matching 10 bases. V was pared by 0 bases and J by 2 bases, with 0 bases of the junction left unmatched. The CDR3 totals 15 residues. Germline lookup yields CDR1 SEHNR and CDR2 FQNEAQ (reference sequence). The chain's CDR3 is CASSLALAGQETQYF. In DNA form, the CDR3 reads TGTGCCAGCAGCTTAGCACTAGCGGGACAAGAGACCCAGTACTTC.

The V and J genes are TRBV29-1 and TRBJ2-1, with unresolved D. In germline, CDR1 is SQVTM, CDR2 ANQGSEA. Trimming removed 7 bases at V and 6 bases at J, with 28 bases between. The CDR3 sequence is 17 residues long. The CDR3 loop reads CSDLIPRRWRNLNEQFF. The CDR3 nucleotides read TGCAGCGACCTGATTCCTCGCCGTTGGCGGAACCTCAATGAGCAGTTCTTC.

This rearrangement joins TRBV29-1 to TRBJ1-1, with 8 bases matching TRBD1. In germline, CDR1 is SQVTM, CDR2 ANQGSEA. The CDR3 contains 13 residues. V lost 4 bases, J lost 2 bases, and 3 bases stayed unmatched. The CDR3 nucleotides are TGCAGCGTTGTACAGGGGGGCAACACTGAAGCTTTCTTT. Its protein is CSVVQGGNTEAFF.

This clonotype was found a few times. The V gene is TRBV28, the J gene TRBJ1-2; tentative D call: TRBD1 (6 bases). Trimming left V 10 bases short and J 8 bases short, with 14 bases between. The germline gives CDR1 MDHEN, CDR2 SYDVKM. The CDR3 runs 11 residues. Written as DNA, the CDR3 is TGTGCCACCCTCGGGACACGGGGCTACACCTTC. Its protein product is CATLGTRGYTF.

On this clonotype itself: A much larger clone lies one base from this, so it may be a read error. The CDR3 ends on some other residue instead of the conserved phenylalanine or tryptophan, so this is likely a read error. J is TRBJ1-1 and V is TRBV2; the D is unclear. Trimming shortened V by 5 bases and J by 1 base, and 8 bases separated the two germline ends. In germline, CDR1 is SNHLY, CDR2 FYNNEI. This CDR3 has 13 residues. CDR3 region: CASSHPRNTEAFS. CDR3 coding DNA: TGTGCCAGCAGTCACCCAAGGAACACTGAAGCTTTCTCT.

Many counts were recorded for this clonotype. The chain joins TRBV6-7 to TRBJ2-5; maybe TRBD1 (5 bases). TRBV6-7 is filed as an ORF, its function uncertain. This CDR3 contains 16 residues. V was shortened by 6 bases and J by 0 bases, with 17 bases between the two germline ends. CDR3 nucleotides: TGTGCCAGCAGGAGGAGCCAGGGCGTGTACCAAGAGACCCAGTACTTC. It codes for CASRRSQGVYQETQYF.

This clonotype appeared many times. The V and J genes are TRBV18 and TRBJ2-7, with D unclear. The germline V and J ends were trimmed by 2 bases and 5 bases, with 7 bases remaining between them. The germline V gene encodes CDR1 KGHSH and CDR2 LQKENI. The CDR3 spans 12 residues. Written as DNA, the CDR3 is TGTGCCAGCTCACCAGGGTTCGACGAGCAGTACTTC. As protein: CASSPGFDEQYF.

For this clonotype: This likely stems from a read error, as it lies one base from a far larger clone. The chain links TRBV12-3 or TRBV12-4 to TRBJ1-1; TRBD1 matches at 7 bases. This CDR3 has 15 residues. DNA for the CDR3: TGTGCCAGCAGTTTATGGGGACAGAGGAACACTGTAGCTTTCTTT. Its translation is CASSLWGQRNTVAFF.

V usage is TRBV24-1 and J usage is TRBJ2-2; D perhaps matches TRBD1 (5 bases). From germline, CDR1 is KGHDR and CDR2 SFDVKD. CDR3 length equals 16 residues. Trimming stripped 1 base from V and 1 base from J, with 9 bases between. DNA for the CDR3: TGTGCCACCAGTGATTTTTGGCAGGGGAACACCGGGGAGCTGTTTTTT. It codes for CATSDFWQGNTGELFF.

To note about this clonotype: A far larger clone is off by one base, so a read error is likely. This chain joins TRBV11-2 and TRBJ2-1, with TRBD1 identical over 8 bases. The CDR3 sequence is 13 residues long. The germline gives CDR1 SGHAT, CDR2 FQNNGV. Unmatched junction bases numbered 1, after V lost 1 base and J lost 8 bases. The DNA of the CDR3 is TGTGCCAGCAGCTTAGCGACAGGGGATGAGCAGTTCTTC. Its translation is CASSLATGDEQFF.

The chain employs TRBV25-1 and TRBJ1-5; 8 nucleotides align to TRBD1. V lost 6 bases to trimming and J lost 2 bases; unmatched junction nucleotides: 6. Germline V CDR1 and CDR2: MGHDK, SYGVNS. The CDR3 extends over 15 amino acids. The CDR3 DNA reads TGTGCCAGCAGCGCCGACAGGGGAGGCAATCAGCCCCAGCATTTT. Its protein product is CASSADRGGNQPQHF.

This clonotype was detected ten times or more. The chain is built from TRBV6-1 and TRBJ2-1; unclear D gene. V was shortened by 8 bases and J by 2 bases, with 4 bases between the two germline ends. The CDR3 runs 11 residues. CDR1 MNHNS and CDR2 SASEGT come from the germline V gene. CDR3 sequence: CASVAYNEQFF. The DNA for the CDR3 is TGTGCCAGCGTCGCCTACAATGAGCAGTTCTTC.

This clonotype turned up a few times. CDR3: CSVRTAANYGYTF. For the CDR3, the DNA is TGCAGCGTCAGGACAGCTGCTAACTATGGCTACACCTTC. The genes are TRBV29-1 and TRBJ1-2; perhaps TRBD1 as D (6 bases). Trimming took off 6 bases at V and 0 bases at J, with 11 bases between the two ends. The CDR3 spans 13 residues. The germline gives CDR1 SQVTM, CDR2 ANQGSEA. The variable domain in full, with the rest retrieved from reference TRBV29-1 and TRBJ1-2, is SAVISQKPSRDICQRGTSLTIQCQVDSQVTMMFWYRQQPGQSLTLIATANQGSEATYESGFVIDKFPISRPNLTFSTLTVSNMSPEDSSIYLCSVRTAANYGYTFGSGTRLTVV.

The chain links TRBV2 to TRBJ2-6, with 12 bases matching TRBD1. The V gene's germline CDR1 is SNHLY and CDR2 FYNNEI. The CDR3 contains 17 residues. J was trimmed by 0 bases and V by 7 bases; bases with no gene match: 4. The DNA for the CDR3 is TGTGCCAGCATACGGGACAGGGGGCGCTCTGGGGCCAACGTCCTGACTTTC. Its protein product is CASIRDRGRSGANVLTF. Full variable domain (rest looked up from reference TRBV2 and TRBJ2-6): EPEVTQTPSHQVTQMGQEVILRCVPISNHLYFYWYRQILGQKVEFLVSFYNNEISEKSEIFDDQFSVERPDGSNFTLKIRSTKLEDSAMYFCASIRDRGRSGANVLTFGAGSRLTVL.

V is TRBV7-9 and J is TRBJ2-7; possibly TRBD2 for D (6 bases). CDR1 and CDR2 (germline): SEHNR, FQNEAQ (reference sequence). The CDR3 runs to 14 residues. Trimming shortened V by 3 bases and J by 6 bases, and 15 bases separated the two germline ends. CDR3 DNA: TGTGCCAGCAGCTTGCTAGGGACTTCGGGCGAGCAGTACTTC. It translates to CASSLLGTSGEQYF.

This clonotype was observed many times. CDR3 protein: CASSFFSSGVYEQYF. DNA for the CDR3: TGTGCCAGCAGTTTTTTCAGTAGCGGGGTTTACGAGCAGTACTTC. This chain links TRBV28 with TRBJ2-7; 8 nucleotides line up with TRBD2. Germline CDR1 MDHEN, CDR2 SYDVKM. This CDR3 is built from 15 residues. Germline trimming cut 3 bases from V and 4 bases from J; bases unmatched to any gene: 8.

This clonotype turned up a few times. The gene calls are TRBV10-1 and TRBJ2-2; 10 positions agree with TRBD1. The CDR3 length is 15 residues. Germline CDR1 reads WNHNN; CDR2 reads SYGVQD (reference sequence). Trimming removed 8 bases from V and 4 bases from J; junction bases left unmatched: 7. The CDR3 protein is CASGSGTGVTGELFF. DNA of the CDR3: TGCGCCAGCGGCTCCGGGACAGGGGTCACCGGGGAGCTGTTTTTT.

The rearrangement uses TRBV5-1 and TRBJ2-2, with a tentative D call TRBD1 (6 bases). CDR3 length equals 16 residues. Germline V gives CDR1 SGHRS, CDR2 YFSETQ. Trimming removed 0 bases at V and 3 bases at J, with 12 bases between. The CDR3 bases are TGCGCCAGCAGCTTGGGAGGGGGATTTCACACCGGGGAGCTGTTTTTT. This sequence encodes CASSLGGGFHTGELFF.

As to this clonotype: This clone may be a read error of a much larger clone one base away. V is TRBV15 and J is TRBJ2-3; 9 bases fit TRBD2. Judging by the DNA end, TRBJ2-7 fits better; the J call may be wrong. CDR3 length: 17 amino acids. Germline values: CDR1 LNHNV, CDR2 YYDKDF (reference sequence). CDR3 sequence: CATSRTPAGTSIDEQYF. Here the CDR3 DNA reads TGTGCCACCAGCAGAACCCCAGCCGGGACTAGCATCGATGAGCAGTACTTC.

This clonotype was seen at least ten times. The CDR3 is CASSYTPVLMNTEAFF. CDR3 DNA sequence: TGTGCCAGCAGTTACACGCCAGTCCTCATGAACACTGAAGCTTTCTTT. This chain links TRBV6-5 with TRBJ1-1; D is uncertain. CDR1 is MNHEY, CDR2 SVGAGI, per germline. This CDR3 is built from 16 residues. Trimming removed 2 bases from V and 0 bases from J, with 13 bases in between.